A single sample is the source of the 25 T cell receptor beta chains below, sequenced in a study of memory CD4+ T cells and cytomegalovirus serostatus. The sort gate was single viable CD3+CD4+CD8-CD45RO+ cells for memory CD4+ T cells. The repertoire was sequenced with immunoSEQ multiplex PCR; TCRdb's copy has only in-frame clones and lacks some. In the table there are fewer than 50,000 clones, 79% of which are singletons. The specimen was memory CD4+ T cells from blood. Receptors were obtained from an adult in good health and CMV-seronegative.

J is TRBJ1-1 and V is TRBV16; D uncertain. Germline V lookup: CDR1 KGHSY, CDR2 FQNENV. This CDR3 has 14 amino acids. Trimming cost V 1 base and J 1 base, with 7 bases left between them. In DNA form, the CDR3 reads TGTGCCAGCAGCCAATTGGGCTCGAACACTGAAGCTTTCTTT. As protein: CASSQLGSNTEAFF.

This clone has a single count. The CDR3 DNA sequence: TGTGCCAGTAGTCAGGAGACGAACACTGAAGCTTTCTTT. Translating gives CASSQETNTEAFF. The V gene is TRBV19, the J gene TRBJ1-1; D is uncertain. V lost 5 bases and J lost 1, with 8 bases in between. The CDR3 has 13 amino acids. Germline values: CDR1 LNHDA, CDR2 SQIVND (reference sequence).

The chain recombines TRBV13 with TRBJ1-5, with unresolved D. V lost 0 bases, J lost 2 bases, and 8 bases lay in between. The CDR3 covers 15 residues. Germline loops: CDR1 PRHDT, CDR2 FYEKMQ (reference sequence). The CDR3 sequence: CASSLGGPGNQPQHF. In nucleotides, the CDR3 is TGTGCCAGCAGCTTAGGGGGTCCGGGCAATCAGCCCCAGCATTTT.

The sample holds one count of this clone. V usage is TRBV6-1 and J usage is TRBJ1-1; TRBD1 agrees at 12 bases. V lost 0 bases, J lost 10 bases, and 9 bases stayed unmatched. This CDR3 contains 16 residues. The germline gives CDR1 MNHNS, CDR2 SASEGT. Here the CDR3 DNA reads TGTGCCAGCAGTGAAGCCCCTCCGGGACAGGGGGCATCAGCTTTCTTT. Residues: CASSEAPPGQGASAFF.

The chain is built from TRBV11-2 and TRBJ2-1; 13 nucleotides match TRBD2. Germline V gene sequence: CDR1 SGHAT, CDR2 FQNNGV. CDR3 size: 16 residues. J lost 5 bases, V lost 8 bases, and 9 bases had no gene match. CDR3 sequence (DNA): TGTGCCAGCGTCCGGGGACTAGCGGGGTACCACAATGAGCAGTTCTTC. Protein: CASVRGLAGYHNEQFF. The variable domain in full, completed from reference TRBV11-2 and TRBJ2-1, reads EAGVAQSPRYKIIEKRQSVAFWCNPISGHATLYWYQQILGQGPKLLIQFQNNGVVDDSQLPKDRFSAERLKGVDSTLKIQPAKLEDSAVYLCASVRGLAGYHNEQFFGPGTRLTVL.

The V call is TRBV11-2, the J call TRBJ2-7, with 8 bases matching TRBD1. The germline CDR1 and CDR2 sequences are SGHAT and FQNNGV. With 8 bases clipped from V and 1 base from J, the junction kept 10 bases outside the gene matches. This CDR3 contains 15 residues. This CDR3 reads CASANRDRLSYEQYF. CDR3 in DNA: TGTGCCAGCGCAAACCGGGACAGGTTATCCTACGAGCAGTACTTC.

V and J are TRBV6-1 and TRBJ2-2; 9 nucleotides match TRBD1. The CDR3 spans 18 residues. Germline CDR1 MNHNS, CDR2 SASEGT. V shed 2 bases and J 1 base; nucleotides not matched to a gene: 8. CDR3 residues: CASSEFRGTGLNTGELFF. CDR3 coding DNA: TGTGCCAGCAGTGAATTCCGGGGGACAGGGTTGAACACCGGGGAGCTGTTTTTT.

The J gene is TRBJ1-1, the V gene TRBV29-1, with 7 nucleotides matching TRBD1. This CDR3 has 14 residues. Trimming at V came to 4 bases and at J to 10 bases, leaving 15 bases not matched to a gene. Per the germline V gene, CDR1 is SQVTM and CDR2 is ANQGSEA. This CDR3 reads CSVGGPDRVSVAFF. The CDR3 coding sequence is TGCAGCGTTGGAGGCCCAGACAGGGTCTCGGTAGCTTTCTTT. Full variable domain (rest looked up from reference TRBV29-1 and TRBJ1-1): SAVISQKPSRDICQRGTSLTIQCQVDSQVTMMFWYRQQPGQSLTLIATANQGSEATYESGFVIDKFPISRPNLTFSTLTVSNMSPEDSSIYLCSVGGPDRVSVAFFGQGTRLTVV.

This clone was counted a few times. CDR3 region: CASSSENIQYF. The CDR3 DNA follows: TGTGCCAGCAGCTCAGAAAACATTCAGTACTTC. The rearrangement links TRBV7-2 to TRBJ2-4; no firm D call. The germline V and J ends were trimmed by 4 bases and 5 bases, with 3 bases remaining between them. The germline CDR1 and CDR2 sequences are SGHTA and FQGNSA. The CDR3 runs to 11 residues.

This chain joins TRBV7-3 and TRBJ2-3; 11 bases map to TRBD2. This CDR3 spans 17 amino acids. V gave up 4 bases and J gave up 3 bases; unmatched junction bases: 9. Looked up from germline, CDR1 is SGHTA and CDR2 is FQGTGA. CDR3 DNA: TGTGCCAGCAGCTCAGGGAGGAGGACTAGCGGGACAGATACGCAGTATTTT. As protein: CASSSGRRTSGTDTQYF.

The rearrangement joins TRBV29-1 to TRBJ2-5; 8 positions agree with TRBD2. The junction had 8 bases not matched to a gene; V was cut back by 3 bases and J by 5 bases. This CDR3 spans 14 amino acids. Germline V gene lookup returns CDR1 SQVTM and CDR2 ANQGSEA. This CDR3 is CSVDPGGGRETQYF. In nucleotides, the CDR3 is TGCAGCGTTGACCCGGGGGGGGGCCGGGAGACCCAGTACTTC.

This clone has just a few counts. The chain carries TRBV11-3 and TRBJ1-2, with TRBD1 matching 7 bases. Germline CDR1 reads SGHNT; CDR2 reads YENEEA. After removal of 5 bases from V and 10 bases from J, the junction contained 10 bases not matched to a gene. CDR3 size: 13 residues. The CDR3 is CASSKRDSRDYTF. As DNA, the CDR3 is TGTGCCAGCAGCAAGAGGGACAGCCGAGACTACACCTTC.

This rearrangement joins TRBV5-4 to TRBJ2-3; TRBD2 might be the D (7 bases). In germline, CDR1 is SGHNT, CDR2 YYREEE (reference sequence). V lost 6 bases and J 5 bases, leaving 10 bases between the germline ends. The CDR3 contains 12 residues. This chain's CDR3 is CASTGEGDTQYF. CDR3 nucleotides: TGTGCCAGCACAGGGGAGGGAGATACGCAGTATTTT.

The J gene is TRBJ2-3, the V gene TRBV28; 13 nucleotides agree with TRBD2. J lost 4 bases, V lost 6 bases, and 13 bases had no gene match. The CDR3 length is 18 residues. Germline CDR1 and CDR2: MDHEN and SYDVKM. In nucleotides, the CDR3 is TGTGCCAGCAGCCCACTAGCGGGAGGGGAGGATTTTGCAGATACGCAGTATTTT. It yields the protein CASSPLAGGEDFADTQYF.

V and J are TRBV10-2 and TRBJ1-6; TRBD1 might be the D (5 bases). From germline, CDR1 is WSHSY and CDR2 SAAADI. The CDR3 spans 13 residues. Trimming shortened V by 7 bases and J by 9 bases, and 13 bases separated the two germline ends. The CDR3 reads CASMRGEFSPLHF. Written as DNA, the CDR3 is TGCGCCAGCATGAGGGGAGAATTTTCACCCCTCCACTTT.

V gene TRBV7-8 combines with J gene TRBJ2-5; D perhaps matches TRBD2 (5 bases). V shed 3 bases and J shed 1 base, with 12 bases lying between them. In germline, CDR1 is SGHVS, CDR2 FQNEAQ. The CDR3 runs 15 residues. The CDR3, as DNA: TGTGCCAGCAGCTTCGGGGTGGGAGCCCAAGAGACCCAGTACTTC. It is translated as CASSFGVGAQETQYF.

This clone was seen a few times. This chain uses TRBV18 with TRBJ1-1, with TRBD1 as a possible D gene (5 bases). V was pared by 6 bases and J by 5 bases, with 16 bases between. The CDR3 is 14 amino acids. CDR1 and CDR2 from the germline V gene are KGHSH and LQKENI. The CDR3 sequence: CASSPQGSWTEAFF. The CDR3 DNA reads TGTGCCAGCTCGCCCCAGGGAAGTTGGACTGAAGCTTTCTTT. The full variable domain, with the rest looked up from reference TRBV18 and TRBJ1-1, is NAGVMQNPRHLVRRRGQEARLRCSPMKGHSHVYWYRQLPEEGLKFMVYLQKENIIDESGMPKERFSAEFPKEGPSILRIQQVVRGDSAAYFCASSPQGSWTEAFFGQGTRLTVV.

The chain combines TRBV19 with TRBJ1-2; 8 bases map to TRBD1. Germline V gene data show CDR1 as LNHDA and CDR2 as SQIVND (reference sequence). V shed 6 bases and J 1 base; nucleotides not matched to a gene: 10. The CDR3 length is 16 residues. CDR3 residues: CASSTGQAVVNYGYTF. In DNA form, the CDR3 reads TGTGCCAGTAGCACGGGACAGGCTGTTGTTAACTATGGCTACACCTTC.

The chain uses TRBV18 and TRBJ1-1, with D maybe TRBD1 (5 bases). Trimming removed 4 bases from V and 0 bases from J, with 9 bases in between. Germline CDR1 reads KGHSH; CDR2 reads LQKENI. The CDR3 covers 14 residues. CDR3 nucleotide sequence: TGTGCCAGCTCACGGGACGGCATGAACACTGAAGCTTTCTTT. Encoded protein: CASSRDGMNTEAFF. The entire variable domain, with the rest obtained from reference TRBV18 and TRBJ1-1, is as follows: NAGVMQNPRHLVRRRGQEARLRCSPMKGHSHVYWYRQLPEEGLKFMVYLQKENIIDESGMPKERFSAEFPKEGPSILRIQQVVRGDSAAYFCASSRDGMNTEAFFGQGTRLTVV.

This clone has only one observation. This rearrangement joins TRBV4-1 to TRBJ2-7; 10 nucleotides match TRBD2. CDR1 and CDR2 from the germline V gene are MGHRA and YSYEKL. V shed 0 bases, J shed 3 bases, and the junction held 2 bases outside the gene matches. The CDR3 is 15 amino acids. The CDR3 DNA sequence: TGCGCCAGCAGCCAAGATCAGCGGGGGGGCTACGAGCAGTACTTC. It yields the protein CASSQDQRGGYEQYF.

The chain joins TRBV11-3 to TRBJ2-7; tentatively, D is TRBD2 (5 bases). Germline V gene sequence: CDR1 SGHNT, CDR2 YENEEA. V shed 1 base and J shed 1 base, with 11 bases lying between them. This CDR3 is 15 amino acids long. The DNA of the CDR3 is TGTGCCAGCAGCTTAGTCGGGATTGATTCCTACGAGCAGTACTTC. Translating gives CASSLVGIDSYEQYF.

The count of this clone is one. V usage is TRBV6-1 and J usage is TRBJ1-2; tentative D call: TRBD1 (6 bases). The ends were cut back, 5 bases at V and 0 bases at J, with 10 bases in the middle. Germline CDR1 reads MNHNS; CDR2 reads SASEGT. This CDR3 is 14 amino acids long. This chain's CDR3 is CASSLGHSNYGYTF. CDR3 sequence (DNA): TGTGCCAGCAGTCTGGGACATTCTAACTATGGCTACACCTTC.

The chain recombines TRBV29-1 with TRBJ1-4; D is possibly TRBD1 (6 bases). The length of the CDR3 is 14 residues. Germline V gives CDR1 SQVTM, CDR2 ANQGSEA. The germline V and J ends were trimmed by 4 bases and 10 bases, with 19 bases remaining between them. This CDR3 is CSVGRGTEQGKLFF. CDR3 nucleotide sequence: TGCAGCGTTGGGCGCGGGACCGAACAGGGAAAACTGTTTTTT.

The CDR3 DNA sequence: TGCGCCAGCAGCTTGGCCGAGGGTATCGGGGAGCTGTTTTTT. This translates into CASSLAEGIGELFF. This chain uses TRBV5-1 with TRBJ2-2, with D maybe TRBD2 (5 bases). The CDR3 is 14 amino acids. Trimming took 0 bases from V and 7 from J, leaving 10 bases between them. Germline V CDR1 and CDR2: SGHRS, YFSETQ.

In its sample, this clone was seen once. The chain is built from TRBV5-4 and TRBJ2-7; 9 bases agree with TRBD1. V shed 0 bases and J 9 bases; nucleotides not matched to a gene: 4. The CDR3 totals 13 residues. CDR1 and CDR2 from the germline V gene are SGHNT and YYREEE (reference sequence). CDR3 residues: CASSLDRGPRQYF. Written as DNA, the CDR3 is TGTGCCAGCAGCTTGGACAGGGGGCCGAGGCAGTACTTC.